A selection of T cell receptor beta chains follows, all from one sample in a study of T cells in Graves' hyperthyroidism and ophthalmopathy. TCRdb called the multiplex PCR reads again in MiXCR, with one record for every CDR3 protein. The table lists approximately 610,000 distinct CDR3 sequences, approximately 14% of them singletons, with approximately 4.2% in the top ten. Sequencing was performed on blood. These receptors all come from a woman aged 40-49 years with Graves' ophthalmopathy. Each CDR3 is given with its conserved first and last residue. Fields, in order: V gene, J gene, clone size, D gene, CDR3 protein, CDR3 DNA. The D gene is left open where the match is weak. Rows give clone size only sometimes, using once, few, many, or a class for an expanded clone.

TRBV19	TRBJ2-2	.	TRBD1	CASSRQAGTGVTGELFF	TGTGCCAGTAGCCGACAGGCCGGGACAGGGGTCACCGGGGAGCTGTTTTTT
TRBV10-3	TRBJ2-2	.	TRBD1	CAISEPTGGRTGELFF	TGTGCCATCAGTGAGCCGACAGGGGGTCGTACCGGGGAGCTGTTTTTT
TRBV19	TRBJ1-1	few	.	CASTPQVGETTEAFF	TGTGCCAGTACCCCCCAGGTGGGGGAGACCACTGAAGCTTTCTTT
TRBV19	TRBJ1-2	many	TRBD1	CASSVRDRANYGYTF	TGTGCCAGTAGTGTCCGGGACAGAGCTAACTATGGCTACACCTTC
TRBV11-2	TRBJ1-1	many	.	CASSDHQQEPMNTEAFF	TGTGCCAGCAGCGATCACCAACAGGAGCCCATGAACACTGAAGCTTTCTTT
TRBV7-3	TRBJ2-5	many	.	CASSLGPAKETQYF	TGTGCCAGCAGCTTAGGGCCCGCGAAAGAGACCCAGTACTTC
TRBV15	TRBJ1-3	many	.	CATSRDSSGNTIYF	TGTGCCACCAGCAGGGACAGCTCTGGAAACACCATATATTTT
TRBV28	TRBJ1-1	many	TRBD1	CASSPGQGASEAFF	TGTGCCAGCAGCCCCGGACAGGGGGCTTCTGAAGCTTTCTTT
TRBV28	TRBJ2-5	many	.	CASSSRDLPETQYF	TGTGCCAGCAGTTCACGGGACCTACCGGAGACCCAGTACTTC
TRBV4-2	TRBJ2-2	.	TRBD2	CASSQDRLAGASGTGELFF	TGTGCCAGCAGCCAAGATCGACTAGCGGGAGCCTCCGGAACCGGGGAGCTGTTTTTT
TRBV5-1	TRBJ2-1	many	TRBD2	CASSLTLAGDEQFF	TGCGCCAGCAGCTTAACACTAGCGGGGGATGAGCAGTTCTTC
TRBV18	TRBJ2-3	.	TRBD1	CASSPSGTVLSTDTQYF	TGTGCCAGCTCACCATCCGGGACAGTGCTTAGCACAGATACGCAGTATTTT
TRBV2	TRBJ2-7	many	TRBD1	CANRGAVGYEQYF	TGTGCCAACAGGGGAGCGGTGGGCTACGAGCAGTACTTC
TRBV6-1	TRBJ1-1	few	.	CASKGRANTEAFF	TGTGCCAGCAAGGGCAGGGCGAACACTGAAGCTTTCTTT
TRBV6-5	TRBJ2-7	many	TRBD2	CASSRGLGSANSYEQYF	TGTGCCAGCAGCCGGGGACTAGGAAGCGCTAACTCCTACGAGCAGTACTTC
TRBV15	TRBJ1-5	many	TRBD1	CATSRDSTGGPQHF	TGTGCCACCAGCAGGGACTCGACAGGGGGCCCCCAGCATTTT
TRBV10-3	TRBJ2-7	many	.	CAISPTRQEQYF	TGTGCCATCAGTCCAACACGACAGGAGCAGTACTTC
TRBV20-1	TRBJ2-7	.	.	CSAEPRESGAYEQYF	TGCAGTGCCGAACCTAGAGAATCCGGGGCATACGAGCAGTACTTC
TRBV7-8	TRBJ2-7	many	TRBD1	CASSRPGQGIPSYEQYF	TGTGCCAGCAGCCGCCCGGGACAGGGGATACCATCCTACGAGCAGTACTTC
TRBV9	TRBJ1-2	few	.	CASSVDSRVDGYTF	TGTGCCAGCAGCGTAGATTCCAGGGTGGATGGCTACACCTTC
TRBV12-3/TRBV12-4	TRBJ2-5	.	.	CASSLVRGDEETQYF	TGTGCCAGCAGTTTAGTTCGGGGCGATGAGGAGACCCAGTACTTC
TRBV7-2	TRBJ1-1	few	TRBD1	CASSYYRGLRTEAFF	TGTGCCAGCAGCTACTACAGGGGGCTTAGGACTGAAGCTTTCTTT
TRBV28	TRBJ2-5	many	TRBD1	CASSLWGTGHQETQYF	TGTGCCAGCAGTTTATGGGGGACAGGCCACCAAGAGACCCAGTACTTC
TRBV30	TRBJ2-5	many	TRBD1	CAWSVPTGGGKTQYF	TGTGCCTGGAGCGTACCTACAGGGGGCGGAAAGACCCAGTACTTC
TRBV18	TRBJ2-2	few	.	CASSPSQDNTGELFF	TGTGCCAGCTCACCGTCACAGGACAACACCGGGGAGCTGTTTTTT
TRBV20-1	TRBJ1-2	many	.	CSADNRENYGYTF	TGCAGTGCTGACAACAGGGAAAACTATGGCTACACCTTC
TRBV24-1	TRBJ2-5	many	.	CATSDFRTETQYF	TGTGCCACCAGTGATTTCAGGACGGAGACCCAGTACTTC
TRBV7-2	TRBJ2-5	.	TRBD2	CASSLASGGGKTQYF	TGTGCCAGCAGCTTAGCTTCGGGGGGGGGCAAGACCCAGTACTTC
TRBV19	TRBJ1-3	.	.	CASSNRADSGNTIYF	TGTGCCAGTAGCAACAGGGCCGACTCTGGAAACACCATATATTTT
TRBV6-1	TRBJ2-5	.	.	CASSRETRYF	TGTGCCAGCAGTCGCGAGACCCGGTACTTC
TRBV7-2	TRBJ2-2	many	TRBD2	CASSPAGVGNTGELFF	TGTGCCAGCAGCCCAGCGGGAGTAGGAAACACCGGGGAGCTGTTTTTT
TRBV12-3/TRBV12-4	TRBJ2-2	many	.	CASSPTWGNTGELFF	TGTGCCAGCAGTCCCACGTGGGGGAACACCGGGGAGCTGTTTTTT
TRBV5-1	TRBJ2-7	.	.	CASSLDLTGRASEQYF	TGCGCCAGCAGCTTGGACTTGACAGGCCGTGCATCCGAGCAGTACTTC
TRBV27	TRBJ1-1	many	.	CASTRGSMNTEAFF	TGTGCCAGCACCCGGGGGTCCATGAACACTGAAGCTTTCTTT
TRBV12-3/TRBV12-4	TRBJ2-7	many	.	CASSLEQAYEQYF	TGTGCCAGCAGTTTAGAGCAAGCCTACGAGCAGTACTTC
TRBV7-2	TRBJ2-2	.	.	CASSPRPMNNGELFF	TGTGCCAGCAGCCCCCGGCCAATGAACAACGGGGAGCTGTTTTTT
TRBV28	TRBJ1-3	many	.	CASTNAGEEPSGNTIYF	TGTGCCAGCACCAACGCGGGAGAGGAGCCCTCTGGAAACACCATATATTTT
TRBV28	TRBJ1-2	.	.	CAARYAWQGKGYTF	TGTGCCGCAAGATATGCGTGGCAGGGCAAGGGCTACACCTTC
TRBV12-3/TRBV12-4	TRBJ2-2	many	TRBD1	CASSLRTGGPGELFF	TGTGCCAGCAGTTTAAGGACAGGGGGCCCCGGGGAGCTGTTTTTT
TRBV5-1	TRBJ2-1	few	TRBD2	CASSLGRASGRVMDGQFF	TGCGCCAGCAGCTTGGGGAGGGCTAGCGGGCGAGTAATGGACGGGCAGTTCTTC
TRBV7-9	TRBJ2-5	many	.	CASSLPLAVEETQYF	TGTGCCAGCAGCTTACCACTAGCTGTAGAAGAGACCCAGTACTTC
TRBV20-1	TRBJ1-5	many	TRBD1	CSARDGQGQPQHF	TGCAGTGCTAGAGACGGACAGGGTCAGCCCCAGCATTTT
TRBV28	TRBJ2-5	.	.	CASKDRGPQETQYF	TGTGCCAGCAAGGACCGGGGCCCTCAAGAGACCCAGTACTTC
TRBV28	TRBJ2-5	many	TRBD2	CASSPGGGGVQETQYF	TGTGCCAGCAGTCCGGGGGGAGGAGGGGTCCAAGAGACCCAGTACTTC
TRBV9	TRBJ2-2	many	.	CASSVGVVDTGELFF	TGTGCCAGCAGCGTAGGGGTGGTGGACACCGGGGAGCTGTTTTTT